This T cell receptor (beta chain) derives from a study of tumour-infiltrating T cells in Burkitt lymphoma. Study-level background: Repertoire clonality predicted overall and progression-free survival.

Method: immunoSEQ multiplex PCR; TCRdb's copy keeps in-frame clones and lacks some. The table has some 13,000 clones, about 85% seen once; the top ten hold approximately 1.5%. The CDR3 covers 15 residues. Trimming left V 2 bases short and J 2 bases short, with 10 bases between. Germline V gene data show CDR1 as SGHTA and CDR2 as FQGNSA. Source material: tumor tissue. V is TRBV7-2 and J is TRBJ1-3; maybe TRBD1 (6 bases). The clonotype originates from a human donor with diffuse large B-cell lymphoma. This CDR3 is CASSLQAGAGNTIYF. The CDR3 bases are TGTGCCAGCAGCTTACAGGCAGGGGCTGGAAACACCATATATTTT.